Following are 8 T cell receptor beta chains from one sample sequenced in a study of blood T cell repertoires in COVID-19. TCRdb's table, derived via immunoSEQ multiplex PCR, lists solely in-frame clones and lacks some. This table holds roughly 33,000 clones, about 78% found once. Sample: peripheral blood. The receptors derive from a woman in her sixties or seventies with acute or convalescent COVID-19.

This chain uses TRBV2 with TRBJ2-5, with 7 bases matching TRBD2. CDR1 is SNHLY and CDR2 is FYNNEI in the germline V gene. The CDR3 sequence is 13 residues long. J was trimmed by 7 bases and V by 4 bases; bases with no gene match: 6. CDR3 DNA sequence: TGTGCCAGCAGTGGCACCTCGGGGGGGACCCAGTACTTC. Its translation: CASSGTSGGTQYF.

The chain links TRBV6-5 to TRBJ2-2; D is perhaps TRBD1 (6 bases). This CDR3 is 15 amino acids long. Trimming pared 0 bases from V and 1 base from J, leaving 6 bases between. Germline CDR1 and CDR2: MNHEY and SVGAGI. This CDR3 reads CASSYSTGNTGELFF. CDR3 sequence (DNA): TGTGCCAGCAGTTACTCGACAGGGAACACCGGGGAGCTGTTTTTT.

J is TRBJ2-3 and V is TRBV6-5; possibly TRBD2 for D (6 bases). Trimming removed 10 bases at V and 6 bases at J, with 17 bases between. Per the germline V gene, CDR1 is MNHEY and CDR2 is SVGAGI. The CDR3 loop spans 13 amino acids. As DNA, the CDR3 is TGTGCCACCAGAAATGGGGGGTTGGATACGCAGTATTTT. Residues: CATRNGGLDTQYF.

V and J are TRBV2 and TRBJ2-1, with D tentatively TRBD1 (6 bases). Trimming removed 8 bases at V and 4 bases at J, with 12 bases between. The germline gives CDR1 SNHLY, CDR2 FYNNEI. CDR3 size: 13 residues. The DNA for the CDR3 is TGTGCCAGCGTCCGGGACAAGTACAATGAGCAGTTCTTC. Protein sequence: CASVRDKYNEQFF.

The V call is TRBV6-4, the J call TRBJ2-3, with D possibly being TRBD2 (7 bases). This CDR3 contains 16 residues. Deletions cut 3 bases from V and 6 bases from J, with 19 bases between. Looked up from germline, CDR1 is MRHNA and CDR2 is SNTAGT. In nucleotides, the CDR3 is TGTGCCAGCAGTGAGGAAATTGGGGGGGGCCGGGATACGCAGTATTTT. It encodes CASSEEIGGGRDTQYF.

The chain has TRBV6-5 and TRBJ1-2; TRBD1 aligns across 9 bases. V shed 7 bases, J shed 2 bases, and the junction held 2 bases outside the gene matches. CDR1 and CDR2 (germline): MNHEY, SVGAGI. The CDR3 contains 13 residues. CDR3 sequence: CASKGTGNYGYTF. DNA of the CDR3: TGTGCCAGCAAAGGGACAGGGAACTATGGCTACACCTTC.

The CDR3 is CASSPETSGVGDTQYF. The DNA for the CDR3 is TGTGCCAGCAGCCCCGAGACTAGCGGGGTGGGAGATACGCAGTATTTT. The rearrangement joins TRBV9 to TRBJ2-3; 11 positions match TRBD2. The CDR3 totals 16 residues. CDR1 SGDLS and CDR2 YYNGEE come from the germline V gene. The junction had 9 bases not matched to a gene; V was cut back by 4 bases and J by 5 bases.

The chain carries TRBV2 and TRBJ1-5, with D possibly TRBD1 on 5 matching bases. The CDR3 has 14 amino acids. Trimming removed 2 bases at V and 4 bases at J, with 9 bases between. Germline V gene lookup returns CDR1 SNHLY and CDR2 FYNNEI. The CDR3 DNA reads TGTGCCAGCAGTGAATCAGACAGTAATCAGCCCCAGCATTTT. Amino acids: CASSESDSNQPQHF.